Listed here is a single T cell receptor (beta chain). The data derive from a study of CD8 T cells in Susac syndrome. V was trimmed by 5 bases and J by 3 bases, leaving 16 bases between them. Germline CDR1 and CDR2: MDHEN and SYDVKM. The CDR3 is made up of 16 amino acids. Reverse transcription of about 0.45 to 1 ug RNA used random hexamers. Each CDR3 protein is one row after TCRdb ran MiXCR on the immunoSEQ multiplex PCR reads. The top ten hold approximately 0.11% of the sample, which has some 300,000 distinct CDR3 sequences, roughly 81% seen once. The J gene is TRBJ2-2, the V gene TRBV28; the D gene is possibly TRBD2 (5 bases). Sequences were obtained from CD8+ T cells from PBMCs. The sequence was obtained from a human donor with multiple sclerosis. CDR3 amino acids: CASSPSPSWYTGELFF. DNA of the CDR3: TGTGCCAGCAGTCCCTCCCCTAGCTGGTACACCGGGGAGCTGTTTTTT.